This T cell receptor beta chain came from a study of PD-1 blockade in classical Hodgkin lymphoma. TCRdb's table, derived via immunoSEQ multiplex PCR, lists solely in-frame clones and lacks some. Among about 12,000 clones listed, more than 60% were seen once. Each patient relapsed following autologous stem cell transplantation, and prior brentuximab vedotin exposure differed. Researchers report purifying CD4+ T cells from thawed PBMCs by magnetic negative selection. V shed 1 base and J shed 7 bases, with 8 bases lying between them. CDR3 length equals 14 residues. Germline loops: CDR1 MGHRA, CDR2 YSYEKL.

The sample consisted of CD4+ T cells from blood, taken at baseline. The chain joins TRBV4-1 to TRBJ1-6; perhaps TRBD1 as D (5 bases). This clonotype originated in a human donor with classical Hodgkin lymphoma. The CDR3 sequence is CASSQGTFNSPLHF. The CDR3 DNA follows: TGCGCCAGCAGCCAAGGGACATTCAATTCACCCCTCCACTTT.